This TCR beta chain was captured in a study of tumor-infiltrating lymphocytes in primary liver carcinoma. Regarding the study as a whole: Less overlap was seen in tumor-adjacent and tumor-blood pairs than in tumor region pairs.

With regard to this clonotype: The antigen remains undetermined.

Co-extraction of both nucleic acids (RNA and DNA) used about 18-34 mg of unsorted bulk tissue. TCR beta cDNA was reverse-transcribed from around 0.55 ug of total RNA. The reaction used a constant-region primer and ProtoScript II reverse transcriptase. Slightly modified ARM-PCR served as the procedure for the TCR beta libraries. These libraries came from three rounds of nested multiplex PCR. Each of the first two PCR rounds ran nine to ten cycles with TRBV1-TRBV30 forward and C-beta reverse primers. TCRdb itself ran the multiplex PCR reads through MiXCR, one entry per CDR3 protein. The repertoire holds around 80,000 distinct CDR3 sequences, with more than 65% as singletons. This CDR3 has 16 amino acids. Germline CDR1 reads SGHNT; CDR2 reads YENEEA. Germline trimming cut 0 bases from V and 5 bases from J; bases unmatched to any gene: 7.

The TCR sequence derives from a man between 40 and 49 years old with primary liver carcinoma and hepatitis B virus infection. The sequenced sample was liver tumor tissue from sampling region 1. Subset: tumor region T1, superior pole. This chain joins TRBV11-3 and TRBJ2-1; TRBD2 aligns across 7 bases. Here the CDR3 DNA reads TGTGCCAGCAGCTTAGATCTCGGGGGGTTAAACAATGAGCAGTTCTTC. This codes for CASSLDLGGLNNEQFF.